The 2 T cell receptor beta chains below were found in one sample sequenced in a study of blood T cells in healthy people across ages (dated by TCRdb to 2014 to 2015). The library was built by means of 5' RACE. TCRdb shows the sequencer as Illumina HiSeq 2500. The second PCR ran for roughly 7 to 12 cycles and used a J-beta primer mix along with a sample-barcoded 5' primer. The public reads were reanalyzed by TCRdb: fastp trimming at Q25, MiXCR alignment, in-frame beta chains only. Under each unique CDR3 protein, matching rows form one entry showing the most common genes and DNA. For this sample the table gives around 1,700,000 distinct CDR3 sequences, of which about 28% were detected only once. The biggest ten clones account for 7.7% of the sample. Input material: blood. All receptors come from a woman aged 25-40 years in good health.

The chain couples TRBV12-3 or TRBV12-4 to TRBJ1-4; D is unresolved. The CDR3 is 11 amino acids. V dropped 6 bases and J dropped 8 bases, with 7 bases sitting between them. DNA of the CDR3: TGTGCCAGCAGACTCTCGGAAAAACTGTTTTTT. Amino acids: CASRLSEKLFF.

This chain links TRBV5-1 with TRBJ1-4; tentative D call: TRBD1 (6 bases). The CDR3 runs to 14 residues. Trimming left V 4 bases short and J 8 bases short, with 15 bases between. CDR1 SGHRS and CDR2 YFSETQ come from the germline V gene. CDR3 nucleotide sequence: TGCGCCAGCAGCGCCGGGGGGGCGGAGGAAAAACTGTTTTTT. Its protein is CASSAGGAEEKLFF.